The subject of this entry is one T cell receptor (beta chain). What antigen it recognizes has not been identified. Base qualities are not at hand, and no much larger clone is one base apart. This specimen's time point label, interpreted: persistent/refractory GD, antithyroid drugs over 5 years with positive TRAb. For both TCR sequencing and RNA sequencing, RNA was extracted from PBMCs using TRIzol. The diagnosis of Graves' disease followed American Thyroid Association guidelines. Patients were recruited from an endocrinology department in Xi'an, China. Each patient gave around 9.2 milliliters of peripheral blood, collected in an EDTA anticoagulant tube. PBMCs were isolated by Ficoll Paque Plus density gradient separation without further T cell sorting. An Agilent 2100 Bioanalyzer and agarose gel were used to check RNA quality, while a NanoDrop 2000 measured RNA concentration. The sample is drawn from a study of regulatory T cells in long-lasting Graves disease (dated by TCRdb to about 2021). Some background on the complete study: Persistent Graves' disease was defined as antithyroid drug treatment for over 5 years with persistently positive TSH receptor autoantibodies. This study used TCR sequencing and RNA sequencing of peripheral blood to compare persistent Graves' disease patients against newly diagnosed Graves' disease patients. A total of about 35 samples underwent TCR sequencing, from 13 patients with persistent Graves' disease and 20 or so patients with newly diagnosed Graves' disease. Antithyroid drugs had been taken for ten to twelve years on average by persistent Graves' disease patients in the clinical cohort. The study took place in China and was registered as a clinical trial. Beyond this particular receptor, the publication reports: Sequencing and analysis were restricted to the TCR beta chain. Because the primary lesion, thyroid tissue, could not be accessed, the study looked at peripheral blood alone. Compared with newly diagnosed patients, persistent Graves' disease patients had lower TCR Shannon entropy and fewer highly expanded clones, which suggests clonal expansion. Patients with persistent disease shared more public clonotypes (about 2,500) than newly diagnosed patients did (around 1,000). The authors acknowledged the small sample size as a limitation that may reduce accuracy. Persistent disease showed preferential use of TRBV28, TRBJ1-2 and TRBJ2-5, whereas newly diagnosed disease favored TRBV20-1 and TRBJ2-1.

The germline V gene encodes CDR1 SGHTA and CDR2 FQGTGA. V and J are truncated by 2 bases and 6 bases respectively, leaving an intervening sequence of 15 bases. The CDR3 goes from the cysteine to the phenylalanine over 15 residues. The entry retains the CDR3 DNA only, 45 bases that are in frame from base 1. Libraries were made using multiplex PCR. The instrument was an Illumina HiSeq 4000. iRepertoire HTBI primers and Arm-PCR amplification of CDR3 regions were used to construct TCR beta libraries. PCR products were gel purified before sequencing. Under the source paper's analysis protocol: Across samples, 55 to 80 TRBV and roughly 13 TRBJ segments were identified and used for gene usage analysis of CDR3 amino acid clonotypes. Filtered high-quality paired reads were merged into contigs using COPE and FqMerger. Contigs were aligned with BLAST to IMGT TRBV, TRBD and TRBJ reference genes, and CDR3 was defined per IMGT. Any clonotype with a frequency above 0.1% was classified as a highly expanded clone. Shannon entropy served as the measure of repertoire diversity, while the Gini coefficient captured V-J evenness. Public clonotypes were defined as clonotypes shared by more than one individual. The raw public data were reprocessed by TCRdb itself: fastp quality trimming at Q25, MiXCR clonotype calling, in-frame beta chains only. CDR3 protein duplicates are merged, each entry listing the most common genes and DNA. The V and J calls were not made by the authors but by TCRdb's processing. The sample includes around 460,000 distinct CDR3 sequences, with 20% to 25% observed a single time. The top ten clonotypes cover less than 9% of the sample.

Sequencing was performed on peripheral blood mononuclear cells (PBMCs), taken when the disease was refractory, from a patient treated with antithyroid drugs. The receptor comes from a female donor with Graves disease. The chain is made from TRBV7-3 and TRBJ2-3, and possibly TRBD2, on 7 matching bases. The CDR3 reads CASSLARGAGDTQYF. DNA sequence: TGTGCCAGCAGCTTAGCCCGGGGGGCGGGGGATACGCAGTATTTT.